This T cell receptor beta chain was recorded in a study of low-dose radiotherapy and immunotherapy resistance in tumors. Study information: Each patient was administered nivolumab intravenously at 240 mg, which was a flat dose, every two weeks, along with intravenous ipilimumab at 1 mg/kg every six weeks.

First-strand cDNA used TRAV- and TRBV-specific primers, covering alpha and beta chains. TCR amplification ran approximately 20 PCR cycles using constant-region and V-primer adapter primers. Via MiXCR, TCRdb re-called the reads, giving one row per CDR3 protein. The sample shows 15,000 to 20,000 distinct CDR3 sequences, about 74% of them seen only once. This TCR came from a human donor with advanced metastatic prostate, ovarian, gallbladder or colorectal cancer (not recorded which). This table probably holds off-target reads from a library built for another chain.

The CDR3 is CASSPPKNEQFF. CDR3 coding DNA: TGTGCCAGCTCACCCCCAAAGAATGAGCAGTTCTTC. The rearrangement joins TRBV18 to TRBJ2-1, with D unclear. The germline V and J ends were trimmed by 3 bases and 7 bases, with 7 bases remaining between them. CDR1 and CDR2 (germline): KGHSH, LQKENI. CDR3 length: 12 residues.